Following are 27 T cell receptor beta chains from one sample sequenced in a study of cytomegalovirus exposure and HLA in healthy donors. In the PCR, 60 Vbeta and 13 Jbeta primers were used. Some clones are missing from TCRdb's copy, which holds only in-frame ones; the method was immunoSEQ multiplex PCR. In the table there are over 150,000 clones, about two thirds of which are singletons. Sequencing was performed on PBMCs. These receptors were taken from a woman between 25 and 40 years old in good health and CMV-seronegative.

J is TRBJ1-6 and V is TRBV27; D is undetermined. Germline values: CDR1 MNHEY, CDR2 SMNVEV (reference sequence). CDR3 length equals 17 residues. V was trimmed by 2 bases and J by 9 bases, leaving 20 bases between them. Here the CDR3 DNA reads TGTGCCAGCAGTTTAAAAGGTTTCGGGGTTGTGGGTTCACCCCTCCACTTT. Residues: CASSLKGFGVVGSPLHF.

The chain uses TRBV30 and TRBJ2-4, with TRBD1 identical over 7 bases. The germline V gene encodes CDR1 GTSNPN and CDR2 SVGIG (reference sequence). The CDR3 contains 15 residues. The junction had 7 bases not matched to a gene; V was cut back by 4 bases and J by 1 base. The CDR3 reads CAWNPPDRAKNIQYF. The CDR3 DNA is TGTGCCTGGAACCCCCCGGACAGGGCCAAAAACATTCAGTACTTC.

This clone was seen just once. V is TRBV5-1 and J is TRBJ2-5, with 7 bases lining up with TRBD1. The J call could be wrong; TRBJ2-7 is a better fit for the DNA end. This CDR3 contains 13 residues. Per the germline V gene, CDR1 is SGHRS and CDR2 is YFSETQ. Written as DNA, the CDR3 is TGCGCCAGCAGCCGGGACAGCTACTACGAGCAGTACTTC. This translates into CASSRDSYYEQYF.

The J gene is TRBJ2-3, the V gene TRBV9; D gene uncertain. Trimming cost V 0 bases and J 7 bases, with 6 bases left between them. The CDR3 runs to 12 residues. Germline assignment: CDR1 SGDLS and CDR2 YYNGEE. CDR3 protein: CASSVVSNTQYF. The CDR3 DNA follows: TGTGCCAGCAGCGTAGTTTCAAATACGCAGTATTTT.

A remark on this clone: A read error may produce the germline difference seen at one junction end. The gene calls are TRBV29-1 and TRBJ2-2; perhaps TRBD2 as D (5 bases). Germline V gene data show CDR1 as SQVTM and CDR2 as ANQGSEA. This CDR3 comprises 13 residues. The CDR3 nucleotides read TGCAGCGTCCAGAATCTTGGAACCGGGGAGCCGTTTTTT. Protein sequence: CSVQNLGTGEPFF.

This chain uses TRBV5-6 with TRBJ1-5, with no clear D. Trimming removed 2 bases from V and 6 bases from J, with 6 bases in between. CDR1 is SGHDT, CDR2 YYEEEE, per germline. CDR3 length: 12 residues. For the CDR3, the DNA is TGTGCCAGCAGCTTAGCAGGTCAGCCCCAGCATTTT. Protein product: CASSLAGQPQHF.

This clone appeared a single time. V usage is TRBV28 and J usage is TRBJ2-1; 9 nucleotides match TRBD2. V lost 7 bases to trimming and J lost 10 bases; unmatched junction nucleotides: 11. The CDR3 contains 14 residues. Germline V gene sequence: CDR1 MDHEN, CDR2 SYDVKM. CDR3: CASIRASLAGEQFF. The CDR3 DNA reads as TGTGCCAGCATTCGGGCTTCCCTAGCGGGGGAGCAGTTCTTC.

The V call is TRBV9, the J call TRBJ1-1; D uncertain. CDR3 length: 15 amino acids. Deletions cut 4 bases from V and 0 bases from J, with 13 bases between. Germline V gives CDR1 SGDLS, CDR2 YYNGEE. In nucleotides, the CDR3 is TGTGCCAGCAGCCCTCGACACCTGATGAACACTGAAGCTTTCTTT. It is translated as CASSPRHLMNTEAFF.

A few counts support this clone. The rearrangement uses TRBV16 and TRBJ1-6; 9 positions match TRBD1. CDR3 length: 15 residues. The V segment lost 0 bases and the J segment 7 bases; nucleotides outside the gene matches: 1. Germline V gene sequence: CDR1 KGHSY, CDR2 FQNENV. The CDR3 reads CASSQSGTGNSPLHF. In nucleotides, the CDR3 is TGTGCCAGCAGCCAATCTGGGACAGGGAATTCACCCCTCCACTTT.

The rearrangement joins TRBV5-4 to TRBJ2-1, with 10 bases matching TRBD2. Per germline, CDR1 SGHNT and CDR2 YYREEE (reference sequence). With V trimmed by 6 bases and J by 0 bases, 15 bases remained unmatched. This CDR3 comprises 19 residues. The CDR3 sequence: CASTQVRGSSGSSYNEQFF. CDR3 coding DNA: TGTGCCAGCACTCAGGTGCGGGGGTCTAGCGGGAGCTCCTACAATGAGCAGTTCTTC.

The V gene is TRBV2, the J gene TRBJ2-7; 11 bases fit TRBD2. The germline gives CDR1 SNHLY, CDR2 FYNNEI. This CDR3 is built from 16 residues. V was pared by 4 bases and J by 1 base, with 6 bases of the junction left unmatched. The CDR3 spells CASSAISGRGSYEQYF. CDR3 in DNA: TGTGCCAGCAGTGCGATTAGCGGGAGGGGATCCTACGAGCAGTACTTC. The variable domain in full, completed from reference TRBV2 and TRBJ2-7, reads EPEVTQTPSHQVTQMGQEVILRCVPISNHLYFYWYRQILGQKVEFLVSFYNNEISEKSEIFDDQFSVERPDGSNFTLKIRSTKLEDSAMYFCASSAISGRGSYEQYFGPGTRLTVT.

This chain connects TRBV19 to TRBJ1-5, with D possibly being TRBD1 (5 bases). Trimming cost V 5 bases and J 6 bases, with 11 bases left between them. This CDR3 comprises 13 residues. Germline CDR1 and CDR2: LNHDA and SQIVND (reference sequence). CDR3 loop: CASSDSPGQPQHF. The CDR3 DNA reads as TGTGCCAGTAGTGACAGCCCGGGTCAGCCCCAGCATTTT.

The chain joins TRBV5-6 to TRBJ1-1; 7 nucleotides match TRBD1. Germline V gene sequence: CDR1 SGHDT, CDR2 YYEEEE. The CDR3 has 15 amino acids. V gave up 1 base and J gave up 5 bases; unmatched junction bases: 8. CDR3 DNA sequence: TGTGCCAGCAGCTTGACACAGGGGTGGGGGACTGAAGCTTTCTTT. The encoded protein is CASSLTQGWGTEAFF.

The chain uses TRBV7-6 and TRBJ2-7; D is perhaps TRBD1 (6 bases). V was trimmed by 5 bases and J by 2 bases, leaving 10 bases between them. This CDR3 comprises 13 residues. The germline gives CDR1 SGHVS, CDR2 FNYEAQ. The CDR3 coding sequence is TGTGCCAGCAGCCGAGGGACAACCTACGAGCAGTACTTC. It yields the protein CASSRGTTYEQYF. The variable domain in full, completed from reference TRBV7-6 and TRBJ2-7, reads GAGVSQSPRYKVTKRGQDVALRCDPISGHVSLYWYRQALGQGPEFLTYFNYEAQQDKSGLPNDRFSAERPEGSISTLTIQRTEQRDSAMYRCASSRGTTYEQYFGPGTRLTVT.

The rearrangement links TRBV6-4 to TRBJ2-3, with 7 bases identical to TRBD1. Looked up from germline, CDR1 is MRHNA and CDR2 is SNTAGT. The CDR3 consists of 14 residues. The J segment lost 2 bases and the V segment lost 3 bases, leaving 2 bases of the junction unmatched. The CDR3 DNA sequence: TGTGCCAGCAGTGAGGGGACAGCCACAGATACGCAGTATTTT. Encoded protein: CASSEGTATDTQYF.

V and J are TRBV4-3 and TRBJ2-1, with 11 nucleotides matching TRBD2. Germline CDR1 LGHNA, CDR2 YSLEER. The CDR3 length is 17 residues. J was trimmed by 9 bases and V by 1 base; bases with no gene match: 11. The CDR3 DNA reads as TGCGCCAGCAGCCAAGTAGCGGGGGGGAATTTGCCCGGTGAGCAGTTCTTC. Its protein product is CASSQVAGGNLPGEQFF.

The CDR3 spells CASSASGTDEQYF. CDR3 DNA sequence: TGTGCCAGCAGCGCTTCCGGGACAGACGAGCAGTACTTC. This chain uses TRBV7-9 with TRBJ2-7; TRBD1 agrees at 7 bases. J lost 5 bases, V lost 5 bases, and 6 bases had no gene match. There are 13 residues in the CDR3. The germline gives CDR1 SEHNR, CDR2 FQNEAQ (reference sequence).

The chain carries TRBV28 and TRBJ2-7; 7 bases are a match to TRBD2. Per the germline V gene, CDR1 is MDHEN and CDR2 is SYDVKM. This CDR3 contains 15 residues. Trimming removed 5 bases from V and 2 bases from J; junction bases left unmatched: 9. The CDR3 is CASSIGSGLTYEQYF. For the CDR3, the DNA is TGTGCCAGCAGTATTGGTAGCGGGTTAACCTACGAGCAGTACTTC.

This chain links TRBV5-1 with TRBJ2-7, with a tentative D call TRBD2 (5 bases). The germline CDR1 and CDR2 sequences are SGHRS and YFSETQ. Trimming pared 4 bases from V and 3 bases from J, leaving 14 bases between. CDR3 length equals 14 residues. This CDR3 reads CASSPPGGLYEQYF. CDR3 DNA: TGCGCCAGCAGCCCACCAGGTGGACTCTACGAGCAGTACTTC.

This clone was detected a few times. The rearrangement links TRBV4-2 to TRBJ1-4, with D tentatively TRBD1 (5 bases). Trimming cost V 3 bases and J 5 bases, with 19 bases left between them. The V gene's germline CDR1 is LGHNA and CDR2 YNFKEQ. The CDR3 spans 17 residues. CDR3 residues: CASSQNLPRQKNEKLFF. In DNA form, the CDR3 reads TGTGCCAGCAGCCAGAATTTGCCGAGACAGAAGAATGAAAAACTGTTTTTT.

The genes are TRBV6-5 and TRBJ1-1; D not resolved. Between the trimmed V and J ends, which lost 2 bases and 1 base, there was a span of 5 bases. Germline V CDR1 and CDR2: MNHEY, SVGAGI. The CDR3 length is 13 residues. The CDR3 DNA sequence: TGTGCCAGCAGTTACGCGGGGAACACTGAAGCTTTCTTT. Its translation is CASSYAGNTEAFF.

This clone was seen just once. CDR3 residues: CASSIEPGLSEAFF. The CDR3 bases are TGTGCCAGCAGTATTGAACCGGGGTTATCTGAAGCTTTCTTT. The chain couples TRBV28 to TRBJ1-1; no clear D. The V end was cut by 5 bases, the J end by 6 bases, with 16 bases between. This CDR3 is built from 14 residues. Germline values: CDR1 MDHEN, CDR2 SYDVKM.

The J gene is TRBJ1-4, the V gene TRBV4-1; 8 bases map to TRBD1. Germline V lookup: CDR1 MGHRA, CDR2 YSYEKL. V dropped 4 bases and J dropped 5; count of bases not matched to a gene: 6. The CDR3 consists of 15 residues. The CDR3 protein is CASSLTDRVNEKLFF. As DNA, the CDR3 is TGCGCCAGCAGCCTAACGGACAGGGTGAATGAAAAACTGTTTTTT.

The chain combines TRBV7-6 with TRBJ2-7; 9 bases are shared with TRBD1. V trimming: 5 bases; J trimming: 0 bases; junction bases outside the gene matches: 5. CDR1 and CDR2 from the germline V gene are SGHVS and FNYEAQ. The CDR3 runs to 15 residues. CDR3 nucleotide sequence: TGTGCCAGCAGCATGGGACAGGGCGGCTCCTACGAGCAGTACTTC. Amino acids: CASSMGQGGSYEQYF.

The V and J genes are TRBV7-6 and TRBJ1-4; D remains ambiguous. The V and J ends lost 5 bases and 4 bases respectively, with 2 bases between them. The CDR3 has 11 amino acids. CDR1 is SGHVS, CDR2 FNYEAQ, per germline. CDR3 bases: TGTGCCAGCAGCCTTAATGAAAAACTGTTTTTT. Translating gives CASSLNEKLFF.

The V gene is TRBV19, the J gene TRBJ1-5; the D gene is possibly TRBD1 (6 bases). CDR3 length: 14 amino acids. Trimming pared 4 bases from V and 6 bases from J, leaving 13 bases between. Germline V CDR1 and CDR2: LNHDA, SQIVND (reference sequence). CDR3 amino acids: CASSTDWTAQPQHF. CDR3 DNA: TGTGCCAGTAGTACCGACTGGACAGCTCAGCCCCAGCATTTT.

Of note for this clone: An end of the junction differs from the germline gene, which may be a read error. At the DNA level, this CDR3 is encoded by other sequences in the same sample as well. The chain uses TRBV7-9 and TRBJ1-6; a possible D gene is TRBD1 (6 bases). The CDR3 covers 14 residues. CDR1 is SEHNR and CDR2 is FQNEAQ in the germline V gene (reference sequence). The CDR3 loop reads CASSRTDHNSPLHF. The CDR3 DNA is TGCGCCAGCAGCCGGACAGACCATAATTCACCCCTCCACTTT.